This passage covers 8 T cell receptor beta chains from one sample sequenced in a study of cytomegalovirus exposure and HLA in healthy donors. The primer mix had 60 Vbeta and 13 Jbeta primers. Method: immunoSEQ multiplex PCR; TCRdb's copy keeps in-frame clones and lacks some. Of 85,000 to 130,000 clones in the sample, around 80% were seen once. Sequencing input: PBMCs. These receptor sequences come from a woman aged 40 to 50 in good health and CMV-seronegative.

The CDR3 loop is CASSSSGGRETQYF. CDR3 bases: TGTGCCAGCAGCTCCTCCGGCGGGCGAGAGACCCAGTACTTC. The rearrangement uses TRBV7-2 and TRBJ2-5; D perhaps matches TRBD2 (5 bases). Trimming shortened V by 4 bases and J by 4 bases, and 13 bases separated the two germline ends. Looked up from germline, CDR1 is SGHTA and CDR2 is FQGNSA. The CDR3 length is 14 residues.

This clone was found once. The genes are TRBV5-6 and TRBJ2-7; D not certain. The CDR3 extends over 13 amino acids. V gave up 2 bases and J gave up 1 base, with 7 bases separating them. The germline V gene has CDR1 SGHDT and CDR2 YYEEEE. For the CDR3, the DNA is TGTGCCAGCAGCTTATTCAGATCCTACGAGCAGTACTTC. Protein product: CASSLFRSYEQYF.

The chain couples TRBV28 to TRBJ1-4, with 8 bases identical to TRBD1. Germline CDR1 reads MDHEN; CDR2 reads SYDVKM. The CDR3 covers 19 residues. The V gene end was trimmed by 2 bases and the J gene end by 0 bases; junction bases not matched to a gene: 11. The CDR3 protein is CASSLPAGGAGATNEKLFF. CDR3 DNA: TGTGCCAGCAGTTTACCCGCAGGGGGCGCGGGGGCAACTAATGAAAAACTGTTTTTT.

This clone was seen once. V is TRBV6-1 and J is TRBJ1-5, with D unclear. V gave up 6 bases and J gave up 2 bases, with 8 bases separating them. The CDR3 totals 13 residues. Germline V CDR1 and CDR2: MNHNS, SASEGT. In DNA, the CDR3 is TGTGCCAGCAGGCCGGGTGGCAATCAGCCCCAGCATTTT. This sequence encodes CASRPGGNQPQHF.

The genes are TRBV29-1 and TRBJ1-1, with 8 bases matching TRBD1. The CDR3 length is 13 residues. The germline gives CDR1 SQVTM, CDR2 ANQGSEA. V trimming: 6 bases; J trimming: 4 bases; junction bases outside the gene matches: 7. DNA of the CDR3: TGCAGCGTGGACAGGGCATTGGGCACTGAAGCTTTCTTT. Protein product: CSVDRALGTEAFF.

V is TRBV6-5 and J is TRBJ2-2; D might be TRBD1 (5 bases). Germline values: CDR1 MNHEY, CDR2 SVGAGI. This CDR3 has 13 residues. Trimming took off 7 bases at V and 4 bases at J, with 10 bases between the two ends. The CDR3 DNA follows: TGTGCCAGCATCTCGACAGCCACCGGGGAGCTGTTTTTT. Translation: CASISTATGELFF.

This clone was seen just once. V is TRBV27 and J is TRBJ2-1; D might be TRBD1 (6 bases). Between the trimmed V and J ends, which lost 7 bases and 3 bases, there was a span of 22 bases. CDR1 is MNHEY and CDR2 is SMNVEV in the germline V gene (reference sequence). This CDR3 region has 17 residues. CDR3 sequence (DNA): TGTGCCAGCAAGGTTGATGTCAGGGGCACGGACTACAATGAGCAGTTCTTC. Translated: CASKVDVRGTDYNEQFF.

CDR3 in amino acids: CASSQLWDSRNYGYTF. CDR3 nucleotide sequence: TGTGCCAGCAGCCAACTTTGGGACAGTCGAAACTATGGCTACACCTTC. The chain uses TRBV14 and TRBJ1-2; TRBD1 aligns across 7 bases. Trimming removed 2 bases from V and 2 bases from J; junction bases left unmatched: 8. CDR1 is SGHDN, CDR2 FVKESK, per germline. This CDR3 is 16 amino acids long.